The rows below give T cell receptor beta chains drawn from one sample of a study of PD-1 blockade in mismatch repair-deficient tumors. The assay was immunoSEQ multiplex PCR, and TCRdb's table has in-frame clones only and misses some. Counted here are about 68,000 clones, approximately 80% occurring once; the ten biggest clones make up 4.5% to 7%. Sequencing was performed on peripheral blood, taken 2 weeks after starting pembrolizumab. The receptors come from an adult with mismatch repair-deficient cancer. Both conserved end residues are part of each CDR3. Each record gives: V gene, CDR3 protein.

>TRBV6-1
CASRTRLVSYNEQFF
>TRBV7-2
CASRTAGLAGVEQYF
>TRBV7-2
CASRPRGGSDLQPQHF
>TRBV27
CASSYGGSSYNEQFF
>TRBV6-6
CASRGINNEQFF
>TRBV30
CAWSPLQGWGTEAFF
>TRBV7-9
CASSLAGSAGDTQYF
>TRBV29-1
CSVGGWVTEAFF
>TRBV11-3
CASSLRTWREGKTGELFF
>TRBV11-3
CASSLGGLARGYEQYF
>TRBV6-6
CASSRESSYNEQFF
>TRBV15
CATSRTGLAGREQYF
>TRBV5-4
CASSPLANANTGELFF
>TRBV7-3
CASSFNNANTEAFF
>TRBV6-5
CASSPSRNEQFF
>TRBV14
CASSHNSKRTEAFF
>TRBV7-9
CASSSLSTISGNTIYF
>TRBV7-2
CASSLMTGGTNEKLFF
>TRBV30
CAWSKGPVREQYF
>TRBV28
CASSLRGYGYTF
>TRBV28
CASSLNRGLEKLFF
>TRBV5-6
CASSLGTSGGADEQFF
>TRBV19
CASSGRTSGRLRETQYF
>TRBV30
CAWSLYSNQPQHF
>TRBV4-1
CASSQGGNKLGYTF
>TRBV11-3
CASSRLLSSYNEQFF
>TRBV5-1
CASSPTGTGGNTIYF
>TRBV10-1
CASSEDGRAGDTQYF
>TRBV6-5
CASSYRREERYEQYF
>TRBV4-1
CASSQVSGTNNEQFF
>TRBV21-1
CASSKVWGSYNEQFF
>TRBV9
CASSAESWSGSYNEQFF
>TRBV7-9
CASSRAGGAAGNTIYF
>TRBV7-6
CASSLDDRGDTEAFF
>TRBV2
CASIGLANEQFF
>TRBV11-2
CASSPGTSGRGAYNEQFF
>TRBV4-1
CASSQDRVFYGYTF
>TRBV29-1
CSGRTGEVSEAFF
>TRBV27
CASSSRTANTGELFF
>TRBV30
CAWSQHKNTEAFF
>TRBV19
CASSMDGSGANVLTF
>TRBV20-1
CSAPLAGGAYF
>TRBV6-6
CASRGQSIMNTEAFF
>TRBV19
CASSIDGYLTGTKTGELFF
>TRBV27
CASSSSGLEETQYF
>TRBV5-1
CASSVGQGFYEQYF
>TRBV6-1
CASSPSGSSSEQYF
>TRBV10-1
CASSPRVRAREQFF
>TRBV5-4
CASSRITGRGTTDTQYF
>TRBV7-9
CASSSFSGRTSSYNEQFF